One and the same sample provided the 19 T cell receptor beta chains below, sequenced in a study of blood T cell repertoires in COVID-19. Only in-frame clones appear in the TCRdb table, and some are missing; sequencing was by immunoSEQ multiplex PCR. The sample holds 150,000 to 180,000 clones, about 89% seen once. Sequenced material: peripheral blood. The receptors stem from a man in his fifties with acute or convalescent COVID-19.

This rearrangement joins TRBV2 to TRBJ2-1; TRBD1 is a possible D gene (5 bases). The CDR3 loop spans 14 amino acids. Germline V gene sequence: CDR1 SNHLY, CDR2 FYNNEI. Trimming pared 4 bases from V and 0 bases from J, leaving 7 bases between. Written as DNA, the CDR3 is TGTGCCAGCAGTGCTGACAGCTCCTACAATGAGCAGTTCTTC. Amino acid sequence: CASSADSSYNEQFF.

This clone was observed a single time. The chain carries TRBV28 and TRBJ1-2, with TRBD1 identical over 7 bases. The CDR3 contains 13 residues. Germline V gene data show CDR1 as MDHEN and CDR2 as SYDVKM. The trim removed 4 bases at V and 8 bases at J, leaving 7 bases unmatched. CDR3 in amino acids: CASSWGQLRGYTF. CDR3 bases: TGTGCCAGCAGTTGGGGACAGCTCCGGGGCTACACCTTC.

The J gene is TRBJ2-1, the V gene TRBV27; 7 nucleotides line up with TRBD1. CDR1 MNHEY and CDR2 SMNVEV come from the germline V gene (reference sequence). Losses at the gene ends were 7 bases for V and 9 bases for J; bases not matched to a gene: 9. This CDR3 has 13 amino acids. The chain's CDR3 is CASNYPRTGEQFF. CDR3 sequence (DNA): TGTGCCAGCAATTACCCTCGGACAGGTGAGCAGTTCTTC.

The chain carries TRBV5-4 and TRBJ2-7; D is possibly TRBD1 (6 bases). V was shortened by 4 bases and J by 0 bases, with 17 bases between the two germline ends. Germline-derived CDR1 and CDR2 are SGHNT and YYREEE (reference sequence). The CDR3 is made up of 16 amino acids. The CDR3 region has the DNA TGTGCCAGCAGCGGGGACACCCCAGGGAGCTCCTACGAGCAGTACGTC. It yields the protein CASSGDTPGSSYEQYV.

V is TRBV28 and J is TRBJ1-1; the D gene is possibly TRBD1 (6 bases). CDR3 length: 12 amino acids. The germline CDR1 and CDR2 sequences are MDHEN and SYDVKM. With 4 bases removed from V and 11 bases from J, the gap between germline ends came to 14 bases. DNA of the CDR3: TGTGCCAGCAGTTCTTTGGATAGGGGGGCTTTCTTT. Protein product: CASSSLDRGAFF.

The chain links TRBV28 to TRBJ2-3; 8 bases are a match to TRBD2. Germline values: CDR1 MDHEN, CDR2 SYDVKM. The CDR3 is 16 amino acids. Unmatched junction bases numbered 12, after V lost 6 bases and J lost 4 bases. CDR3 in DNA: TGTGCCAGCAGACACCGTAGCGGGGAGGTCGCAGATACGCAGTATTTT. Residues: CASRHRSGEVADTQYF.

V is TRBV25-1 and J is TRBJ1-2; D might be TRBD1 (5 bases). Germline CDR1 and CDR2: MGHDK and SYGVNS. The V gene lost 3 bases and the J gene lost 8 bases, with 16 bases spanning the gap. The CDR3 totals 14 residues. CDR3 bases: TGTGCCAGCAGTGAGGGGGACTTGTATGGAGGCTACACCTTC. Translated: CASSEGDLYGGYTF.

V and J are TRBV19 and TRBJ1-1; possible D gene TRBD1, 5 bases. V was trimmed by 6 bases and J by 8 bases, leaving 10 bases between them. The CDR3 has 11 amino acids. Looked up from germline, CDR1 is LNHDA and CDR2 is SQIVND (reference sequence). CDR3 region: CASRRGGEAFF. In DNA form, the CDR3 reads TGTGCCAGTAGAAGGGGTGGAGAAGCTTTCTTT. The full variable domain, in which reference TRBV19 and TRBJ1-1 provide the parts outside the CDR3, is DGGITQSPKYLFRKEGQNVTLSCEQNLNHDAMYWYRQDPGQGLRLIYYSQIVNDFQKGDIAEGYSVSREKKESFPLTVTSAQKNPTAFYLCASRRGGEAFFGQGTRLTVV.

V and J are TRBV7-9 and TRBJ1-2, with a tentative D call TRBD1 (5 bases). Germline CDR1 reads SEHNR; CDR2 reads FQNEAQ (reference sequence). Deletions cut 5 bases from V and 0 bases from J, with 13 bases between. The CDR3 contains 15 residues. The CDR3 DNA follows: TGTGCCAGCAGCCTTGGGAGGGGCCCTAACTATGGCTACACCTTC. Translation: CASSLGRGPNYGYTF. The complete variable domain, with remaining parts taken from reference TRBV7-9 and TRBJ1-2, reads DTGVSQNPRHKITKRGQNVTFRCDPISEHNRLYWYRQTLGQGPEFLTYFQNEAQLEKSRLLSDRFSAERPKGSFSTLEIQRTEQGDSAMYLCASSLGRGPNYGYTFGSGTRLTVV.

The sample holds many counts of this clone. The rearrangement uses TRBV29-1 and TRBJ1-2, with 9 nucleotides matching TRBD1. The CDR3 has 13 amino acids. CDR1 is SQVTM, CDR2 ANQGSEA, per germline. After removal of 3 bases from V and 5 bases from J, the junction contained 4 bases not matched to a gene. CDR3 coding DNA: TGCAGCGTTGACCCCGGGACAGGGTATGGCTACACCTTC. Amino acid sequence: CSVDPGTGYGYTF.

The rearrangement links TRBV18 to TRBJ1-5; 8 bases map to TRBD1. The V segment lost 3 bases and the J segment 7 bases; nucleotides outside the gene matches: 5. The germline gives CDR1 KGHSH, CDR2 LQKENI. The CDR3 sequence is 14 residues long. The CDR3 sequence is CASSPDRGGQPQHF. The DNA of the CDR3 is TGTGCCAGCTCACCTGACAGGGGAGGACAGCCCCAGCATTTT. The whole variable domain, remainder taken from reference TRBV18 and TRBJ1-5, is NAGVMQNPRHLVRRRGQEARLRCSPMKGHSHVYWYRQLPEEGLKFMVYLQKENIIDESGMPKERFSAEFPKEGPSILRIQQVVRGDSAAYFCASSPDRGGQPQHFGDGTRLSIL.

The rearrangement links TRBV19 to TRBJ1-5; 9 positions agree with TRBD1. The CDR3 runs to 18 residues. Germline-derived CDR1 and CDR2 are LNHDA and SQIVND (reference sequence). V dropped 4 bases and J dropped 1; count of bases not matched to a gene: 11. For the CDR3, the DNA is TGTGCCAGTAGTACGGGCCGGGACAGGGCGTTGAGCAATCAGCCCCAGCATTTT. This encodes CASSTGRDRALSNQPQHF.

This chain connects TRBV10-1 to TRBJ2-3; D perhaps matches TRBD2 (6 bases). Germline V gives CDR1 WNHNN, CDR2 SYGVQD (reference sequence). Trimming took 2 bases from V and 6 from J, leaving 9 bases between them. CDR3 length equals 13 residues. CDR3: CASSEGGIDTQYF. In nucleotides, the CDR3 is TGCGCCAGCAGTGAGGGGGGGATTGATACGCAGTATTTT.

The rearrangement uses TRBV9 and TRBJ2-7, with 14 nucleotides matching TRBD2. This CDR3 is 20 amino acids long. Germline V gene data show CDR1 as SGDLS and CDR2 as YYNGEE. V lost 4 bases to trimming and J lost 5 bases; unmatched junction nucleotides: 20. This CDR3 is CASSNRMGLAGAWAADEQYF. Here the CDR3 DNA reads TGTGCCAGCAGCAACCGGATGGGACTAGCGGGAGCTTGGGCCGCTGACGAGCAGTACTTC.

A remark on this clone: Other nucleotide sequences from this sample produce the same CDR3. The chain joins TRBV7-2 to TRBJ1-5, with 10 bases aligning to TRBD1. CDR3 size: 14 residues. Trimming at V came to 5 bases and at J to 5 bases, leaving 3 bases not matched to a gene. CDR1 and CDR2 (germline): SGHTA, FQGNSA. The DNA of the CDR3 is TGTGCCAGCAGCCGGGACAGGGGTGATCAGCCCCAGCATTTT. Translated, it gives CASSRDRGDQPQHF.

The chain couples TRBV6-1 to TRBJ2-7; D might be TRBD2 (5 bases). In germline, CDR1 is MNHNS, CDR2 SASEGT. The CDR3 extends over 15 amino acids. V dropped 3 bases and J dropped 3 bases, with 15 bases sitting between them. Here the CDR3 reads CASSDFREAVYEQYF. Written as DNA, the CDR3 is TGTGCCAGCAGTGATTTTCGGGAAGCTGTCTACGAGCAGTACTTC.

This chain links TRBV20-1 with TRBJ1-2, with D possibly matching TRBD1 (6 bases). V was clipped by 6 bases and J by 2 bases, with 7 bases between them. Per germline, CDR1 DFQATT and CDR2 SNEGSKA (reference sequence). The CDR3 length is 11 residues. The CDR3 coding sequence is TGCAGTGCAGACAGGAACTATGGCTACACCTTC. Encoded protein: CSADRNYGYTF.

DNA for the CDR3: TGTGCCAGCAGTTTAAGGGGGCCCCCCAATGAGCAGTTCTTC. Its protein is CASSLRGPPNEQFF. This chain connects TRBV27 to TRBJ2-1; TRBD1 agrees at 7 bases. The CDR3 has 14 residues. The V gene's germline CDR1 is MNHEY and CDR2 SMNVEV (reference sequence). Trimming at V came to 2 bases and at J to 6 bases, leaving 4 bases not matched to a gene.

This chain connects TRBV7-8 to TRBJ2-7; TRBD1 agrees at 11 bases. The germline V gene has CDR1 SGHVS and CDR2 FQNEAQ. V was clipped by 3 bases and J by 4 bases; unmatched bases: 8. The CDR3 length is 16 residues. CDR3 in DNA: TGTGCCAGCAGCTTTCCTCGGGACAGGGGGACTTACGAGCAGTACTTC. Translation: CASSFPRDRGTYEQYF.